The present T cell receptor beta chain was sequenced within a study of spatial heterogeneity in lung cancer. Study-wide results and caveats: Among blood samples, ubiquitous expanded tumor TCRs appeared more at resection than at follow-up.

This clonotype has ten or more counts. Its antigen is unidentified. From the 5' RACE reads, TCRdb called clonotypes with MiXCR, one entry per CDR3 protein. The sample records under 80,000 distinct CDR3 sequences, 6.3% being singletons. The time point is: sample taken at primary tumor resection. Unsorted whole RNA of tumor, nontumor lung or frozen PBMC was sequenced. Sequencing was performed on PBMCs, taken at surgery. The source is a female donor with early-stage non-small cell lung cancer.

CDR3 sequence: CASSLFSTGGSEAFF. The CDR3 DNA reads TGTGCCAGCAGTTTATTTTCGACAGGGGGCTCTGAAGCTTTCTTT. The rearrangement joins TRBV28 to TRBJ1-1, with 10 bases aligning to TRBD1. The CDR3 has 15 residues. The germline CDR1 and CDR2 sequences are MDHEN and SYDVKM. J was trimmed by 6 bases and V by 1 base; bases with no gene match: 5.